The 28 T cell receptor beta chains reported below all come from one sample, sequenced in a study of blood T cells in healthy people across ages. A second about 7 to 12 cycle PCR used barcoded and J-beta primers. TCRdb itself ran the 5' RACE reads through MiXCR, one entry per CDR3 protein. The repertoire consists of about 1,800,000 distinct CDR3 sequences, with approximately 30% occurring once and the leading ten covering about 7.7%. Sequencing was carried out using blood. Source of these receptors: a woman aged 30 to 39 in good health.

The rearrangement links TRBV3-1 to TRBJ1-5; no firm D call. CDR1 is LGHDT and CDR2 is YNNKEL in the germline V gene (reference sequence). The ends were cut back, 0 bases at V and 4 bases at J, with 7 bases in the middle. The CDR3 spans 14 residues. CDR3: CASSQELSNQPQHF. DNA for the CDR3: TGTGCCAGCAGCCAAGAGTTGAGTAATCAGCCCCAGCATTTT.

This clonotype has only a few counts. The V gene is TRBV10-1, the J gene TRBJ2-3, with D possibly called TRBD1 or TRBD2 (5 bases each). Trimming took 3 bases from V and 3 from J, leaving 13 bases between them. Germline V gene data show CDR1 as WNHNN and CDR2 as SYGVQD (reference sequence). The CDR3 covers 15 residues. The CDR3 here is CASSDWGSRTDTQYF. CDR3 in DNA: TGCGCCAGCAGTGATTGGGGGAGTCGGACAGATACGCAGTATTTT.

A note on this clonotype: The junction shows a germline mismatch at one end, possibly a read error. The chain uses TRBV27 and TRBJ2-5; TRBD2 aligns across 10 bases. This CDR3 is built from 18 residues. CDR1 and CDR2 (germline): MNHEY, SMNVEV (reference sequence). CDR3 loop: CAGSLSGARTSGYNEQYF. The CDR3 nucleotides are TGTGCCGGCAGTTTATCGGGGGCAAGGACTAGCGGATACAATGAGCAGTACTTC.

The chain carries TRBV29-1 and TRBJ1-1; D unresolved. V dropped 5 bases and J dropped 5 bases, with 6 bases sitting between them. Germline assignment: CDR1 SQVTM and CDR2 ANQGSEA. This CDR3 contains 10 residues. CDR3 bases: TGCAGCGTTAGTGCGACTGAAGCTTTCTTT. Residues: CSVSATEAFF.

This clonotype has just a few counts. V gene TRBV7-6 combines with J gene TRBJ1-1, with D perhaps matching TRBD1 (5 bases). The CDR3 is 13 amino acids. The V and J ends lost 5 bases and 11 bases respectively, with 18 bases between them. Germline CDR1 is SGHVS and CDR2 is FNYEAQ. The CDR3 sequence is CASSPEAWGKAFF. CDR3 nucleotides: TGTGCCAGCAGCCCCGAAGCGTGGGGCAAGGCTTTCTTT.

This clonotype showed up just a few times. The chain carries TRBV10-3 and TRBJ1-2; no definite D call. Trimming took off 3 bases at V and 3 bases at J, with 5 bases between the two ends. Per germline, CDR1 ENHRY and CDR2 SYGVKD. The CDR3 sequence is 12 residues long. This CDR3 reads CAISEEDYGYTF. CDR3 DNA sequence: TGTGCCATCAGTGAAGAGGACTATGGCTACACCTTC.

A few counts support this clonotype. The CDR3 sequence: CASSPPDRSTEAFF. DNA for the CDR3: TGCGCCAGCAGCCCACCGGACAGGTCCACTGAAGCTTTCTTT. The V and J genes are TRBV4-1 and TRBJ1-1; 7 bases map to TRBD1. V trimming: 4 bases; J trimming: 4 bases; junction bases outside the gene matches: 6. This CDR3 is 14 amino acids long. Germline lookup yields CDR1 MGHRA and CDR2 YSYEKL.

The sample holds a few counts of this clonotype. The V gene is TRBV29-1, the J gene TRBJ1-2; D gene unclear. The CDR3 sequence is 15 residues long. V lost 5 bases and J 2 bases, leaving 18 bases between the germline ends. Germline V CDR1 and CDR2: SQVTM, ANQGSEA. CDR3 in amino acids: CSVLVCRAFNYGYTF. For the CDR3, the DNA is TGCAGCGTTCTGGTTTGCCGGGCCTTCAACTATGGCTACACCTTC. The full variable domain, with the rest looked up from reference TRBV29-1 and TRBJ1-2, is SAVISQKPSRDICQRGTSLTIQCQVDSQVTMMFWYRQQPGQSLTLIATANQGSEATYESGFVIDKFPISRPNLTFSTLTVSNMSPEDSSIYLCSVLVCRAFNYGYTFGSGTRLTVV.

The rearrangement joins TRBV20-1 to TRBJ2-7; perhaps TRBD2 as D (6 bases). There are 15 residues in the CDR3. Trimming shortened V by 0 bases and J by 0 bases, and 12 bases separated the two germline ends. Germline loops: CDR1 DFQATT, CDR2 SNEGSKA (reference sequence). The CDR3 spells CSARDSDGSSYEQYF. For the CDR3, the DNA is TGCAGTGCTAGAGATTCCGACGGGAGCTCCTACGAGCAGTACTTC.

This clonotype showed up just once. CDR3 nucleotides: TGCGCCAGCAGTTGGTTTCAGAGCTCCTACAATGAGCAGTACTTC. This sequence encodes CASSWFQSSYNEQYF. The chain has TRBV5-1 and TRBJ2-1; D call uncertain. With the DNA end fitting TRBJ2-7 better, the J assignment may be wrong. The CDR3 totals 15 residues. The germline V gene encodes CDR1 SGHRS and CDR2 YFSETQ.

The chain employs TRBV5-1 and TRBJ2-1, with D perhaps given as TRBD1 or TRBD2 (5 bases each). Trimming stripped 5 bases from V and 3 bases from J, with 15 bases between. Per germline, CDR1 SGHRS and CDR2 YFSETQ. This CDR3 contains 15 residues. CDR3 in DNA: TGCGCCAGCAGTTCCGGGACGGTCGGCTACAATGAGCAGTTCTTC. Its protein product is CASSSGTVGYNEQFF.

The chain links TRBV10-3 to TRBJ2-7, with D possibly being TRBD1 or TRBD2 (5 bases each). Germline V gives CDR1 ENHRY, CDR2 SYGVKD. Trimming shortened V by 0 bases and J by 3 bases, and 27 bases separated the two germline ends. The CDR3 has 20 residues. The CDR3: CAISESIGADPSSLSYEQYF. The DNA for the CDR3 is TGTGCCATCAGTGAGTCGATCGGGGCTGACCCGAGTAGCCTTAGCTACGAGCAGTACTTC.

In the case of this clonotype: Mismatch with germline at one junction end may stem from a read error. The CDR3, as DNA: TGTGCCAGCAGTCCGGGACAGGGGAGAAACTACGAGCAGAACTTC. Translated: CASSPGQGRNYEQNF. The chain couples TRBV28 to TRBJ2-4, with 10 positions matching TRBD1. The CDR3 totals 15 residues. The V gene's germline CDR1 is MDHEN and CDR2 SYDVKM.

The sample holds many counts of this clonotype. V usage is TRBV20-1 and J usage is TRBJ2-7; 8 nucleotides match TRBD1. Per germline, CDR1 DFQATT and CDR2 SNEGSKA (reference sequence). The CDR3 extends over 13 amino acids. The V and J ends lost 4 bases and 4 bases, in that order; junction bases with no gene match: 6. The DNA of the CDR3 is TGCAGTGCTAACGGTCGACAGGGGTACGAGCAGTACTTC. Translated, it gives CSANGRQGYEQYF.

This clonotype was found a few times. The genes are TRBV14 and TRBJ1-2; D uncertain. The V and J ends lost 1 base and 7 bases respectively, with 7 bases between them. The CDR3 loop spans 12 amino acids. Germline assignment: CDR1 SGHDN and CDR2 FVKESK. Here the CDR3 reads CASSQAALGYTF. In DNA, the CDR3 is TGTGCCAGCAGCCAAGCGGCTCTTGGCTACACCTTC.

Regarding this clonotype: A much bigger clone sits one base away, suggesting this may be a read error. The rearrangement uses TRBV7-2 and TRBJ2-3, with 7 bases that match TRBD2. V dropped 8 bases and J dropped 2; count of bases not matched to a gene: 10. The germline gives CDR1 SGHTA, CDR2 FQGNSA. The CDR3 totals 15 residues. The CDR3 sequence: CASGKRGGSTDTQYF. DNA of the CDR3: TGTGCCAGCGGCAAGCGGGGAGGATCCACAGATACGCAGTATTTT.

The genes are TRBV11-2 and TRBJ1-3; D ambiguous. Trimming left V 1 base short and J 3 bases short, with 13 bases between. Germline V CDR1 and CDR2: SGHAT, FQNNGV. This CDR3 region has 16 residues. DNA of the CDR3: TGTGCCAGCAGCTTAGGGCCGGACGCTTTTGGAAACACCATATATTTT. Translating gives CASSLGPDAFGNTIYF.

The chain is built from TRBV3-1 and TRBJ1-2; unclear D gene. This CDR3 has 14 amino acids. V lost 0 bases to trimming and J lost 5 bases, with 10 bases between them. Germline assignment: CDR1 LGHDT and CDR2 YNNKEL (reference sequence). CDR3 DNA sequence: TGTGCCAGCAGCCAAGACTCTCTAGTGTATGGCTACACCTTC. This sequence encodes CASSQDSLVYGYTF.

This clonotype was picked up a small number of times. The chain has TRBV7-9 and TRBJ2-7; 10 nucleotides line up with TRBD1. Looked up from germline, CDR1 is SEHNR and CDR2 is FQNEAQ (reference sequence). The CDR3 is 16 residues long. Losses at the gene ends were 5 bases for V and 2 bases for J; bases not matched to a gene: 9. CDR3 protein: CASSQGLGQGTYEQYF. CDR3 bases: TGTGCCAGCAGCCAGGGGTTGGGACAGGGGACCTACGAGCAGTACTTC.

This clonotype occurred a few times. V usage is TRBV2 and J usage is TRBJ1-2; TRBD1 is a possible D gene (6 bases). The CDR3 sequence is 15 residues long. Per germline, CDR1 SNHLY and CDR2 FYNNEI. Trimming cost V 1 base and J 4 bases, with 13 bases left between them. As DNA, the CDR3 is TGTGCCAGCAGTGAAGAACCGGGACACCGCTATGGCTACACCTTC. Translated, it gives CASSEEPGHRYGYTF.

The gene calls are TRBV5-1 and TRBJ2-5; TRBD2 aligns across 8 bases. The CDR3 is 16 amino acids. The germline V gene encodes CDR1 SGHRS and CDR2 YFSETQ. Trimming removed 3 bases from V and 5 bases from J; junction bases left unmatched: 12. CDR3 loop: CASSSPYGGGSETQYF. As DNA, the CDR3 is TGCGCCAGCAGCTCACCGTACGGGGGGGGTTCCGAGACCCAGTACTTC.

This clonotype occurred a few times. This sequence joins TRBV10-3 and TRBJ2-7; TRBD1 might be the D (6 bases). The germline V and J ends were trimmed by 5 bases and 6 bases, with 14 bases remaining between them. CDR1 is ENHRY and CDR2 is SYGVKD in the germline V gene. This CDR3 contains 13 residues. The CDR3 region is CAISYAGAGEQYF. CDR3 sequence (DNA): TGTGCCATCAGTTACGCAGGGGCAGGCGAGCAGTACTTC.

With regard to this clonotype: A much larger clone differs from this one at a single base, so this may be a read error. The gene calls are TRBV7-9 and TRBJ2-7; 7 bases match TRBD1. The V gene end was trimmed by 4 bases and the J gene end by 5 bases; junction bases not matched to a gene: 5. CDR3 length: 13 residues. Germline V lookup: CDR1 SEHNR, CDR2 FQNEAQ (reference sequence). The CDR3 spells CASSSTGLHEQYF. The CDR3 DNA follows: TGTGCCAGCAGCTCGACAGGGTTGCACGAGCAGTACTTC.

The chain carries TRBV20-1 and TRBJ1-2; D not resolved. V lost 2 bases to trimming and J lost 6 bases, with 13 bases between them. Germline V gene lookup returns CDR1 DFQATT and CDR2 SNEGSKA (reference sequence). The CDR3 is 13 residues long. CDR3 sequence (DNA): TGCAGTGCTAGAAGTCCGGGGTCGGATGGCTACACCTTC. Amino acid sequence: CSARSPGSDGYTF.

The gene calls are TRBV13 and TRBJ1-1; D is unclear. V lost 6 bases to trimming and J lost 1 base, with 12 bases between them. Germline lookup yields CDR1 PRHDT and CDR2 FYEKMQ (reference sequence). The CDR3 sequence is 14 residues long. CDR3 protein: CASRKTGSNTEAFF. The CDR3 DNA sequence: TGTGCCAGCAGAAAAACCGGGTCGAACACTGAAGCTTTCTTT.

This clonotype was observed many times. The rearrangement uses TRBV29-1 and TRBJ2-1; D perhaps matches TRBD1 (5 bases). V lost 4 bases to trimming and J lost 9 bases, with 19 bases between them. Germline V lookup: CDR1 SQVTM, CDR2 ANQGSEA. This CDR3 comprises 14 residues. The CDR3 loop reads CSVGQDSVRGEQFF. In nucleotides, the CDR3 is TGCAGCGTTGGGCAGGATTCGGTAAGGGGTGAGCAGTTCTTC.

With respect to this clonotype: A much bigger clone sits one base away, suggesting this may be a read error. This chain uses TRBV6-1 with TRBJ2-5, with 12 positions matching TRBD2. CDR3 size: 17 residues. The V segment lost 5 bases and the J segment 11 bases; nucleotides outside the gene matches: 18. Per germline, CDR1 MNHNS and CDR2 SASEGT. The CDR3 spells CASSRRLAGVGGNEQYF. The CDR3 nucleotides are TGTGCCAGCAGTCGGCGACTAGCGGGAGTAGGGGGCAATGAGCAGTACTTC.

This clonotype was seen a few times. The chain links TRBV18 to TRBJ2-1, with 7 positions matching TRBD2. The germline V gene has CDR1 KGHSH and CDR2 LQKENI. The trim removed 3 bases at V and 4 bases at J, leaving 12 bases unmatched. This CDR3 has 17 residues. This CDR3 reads CASSPGREAAAYNEQFF. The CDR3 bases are TGTGCCAGCTCACCGGGACGGGAGGCCGCTGCATACAATGAGCAGTTCTTC.